This T cell receptor (beta chain) was identified during a study of breast tumors, draining lymph nodes, adjacent tissues. CDR3 size: 13 residues. The V gene lost 1 base and the J gene lost 2 bases, with 6 bases spanning the gap. This clonotype was counted ten times or more. Its target is unknown. Findings of the study overall: Tumors had less TCR diversity than lymph nodes, more than nontumor tissue. Data only fit, rather than demonstrated, lymph node origin of most tumor T cells. Data fit most tumor T cells coming from lymph node, expanding in tumor. Tumor and nontumor repertoires were significantly more similar in luminal-like than in basal-like breast cancer.

TCRdb reanalysed the multiplex PCR reads using MiXCR and keeps one entry per CDR3 protein. The sample lists tens of thousands of distinct CDR3 sequences, roughly 30% occurring once. The lymph nodes were axillary draining lymph nodes from breast cancer patients. Source material: axillary lymph node tissue. The chain has TRBV12-3 or TRBV12-4 and TRBJ2-7; D uncertain. The source is a female donor with breast cancer. Some clones in this sample may be carry-over from other donors' samples. CDR3 DNA sequence: TGTGCCAGCAGTTTAGGGCCACCCTACGAGCAGTACTTC. Amino acids: CASSLGPPYEQYF.